This entry describes one TCR beta chain. Its antigen remains unknown. Assay used: immunoSEQ multiplex PCR; TCRdb lists only in-frame clones, some missing. The data show roughly 39,000 clones, more than 75% seen once. The data originate from a study of chemoradiotherapy in HPV16-positive cancers. About the research overall: A couple of HPV16-positive patients' cells yielded candidate HPV-specific clones and common motifs. Whole-study findings and limits: Candidate HPV-specific clones and E7-related TCR motifs grew in tumor during treatment. The functional HPV-specific definition rests on just two HPV16-positive patients.

This CDR3 is built from 13 residues. CDR1 and CDR2 from the germline V gene are SQVTM and ANQGSEA. V was trimmed by 7 bases and J by 0 bases, leaving 9 bases between them. Repeated repertoire sampling spanned the course of chemoradiotherapy. V usage is TRBV29-1 and J usage is TRBJ2-2; D tentatively reads TRBD1 or TRBD2 (5 bases each). The source was blood, collected from a patient who underwent chemoradiotherapy. This clonotype was obtained from a human donor with HPV-associated anogenital cancer. The CDR3 region has the DNA TGCAGCGCCGAGGGGTCGAACACCGGGGAGCTGTTTTTT. This translates into CSAEGSNTGELFF.